These 26 T cell receptor beta chains were sequenced from one sample in a study of beta chain features in type 1 diabetes. Study-wide results and caveats: In every one of the four CD4+ subsets, TCRB CDR3s were moderately but significantly shorter in Type 1 diabetes patients.

Expressed TCRB transcripts were sequenced after all isolated RNA was converted to cDNA. TCRdb keeps only in-frame clones here, not all; method: immunoSEQ multiplex PCR. Of about 280,000 clones in the sample, about 15% were seen once. These receptors are not linked to any known antigen. Sample: naive CD4+ T cells from blood. Source of these receptors: a man aged 18 to 29 with type 1 diabetes.

This clone turned up a few times. The chain links TRBV28 to TRBJ2-1; possibly TRBD1 for D (6 bases). This CDR3 is 14 amino acids long. V lost 2 bases, J lost 6 bases, and 11 bases lay in between. Germline CDR1 is MDHEN and CDR2 is SYDVKM. The CDR3 DNA sequence: TGTGCCAGCAGTTTAGGGGGACAAATCAATGAGCAGTTCTTC. It is translated as CASSLGGQINEQFF.

The J gene is TRBJ1-2, the V gene TRBV4-1; the D is unclear. This CDR3 is built from 13 residues. Looked up from germline, CDR1 is MGHRA and CDR2 is YSYEKL. V lost 0 bases to trimming and J lost 4 bases, with 6 bases between them. In DNA form, the CDR3 reads TGCGCCAGCAGCCAAGAAGCAGGCTATGGCTACACCTTC. As protein: CASSQEAGYGYTF.

The V gene is TRBV7-2, the J gene TRBJ2-5; 7 bases agree with TRBD1. The CDR3 length is 11 residues. Unmatched junction bases numbered 7, after V lost 4 bases and J lost 14 bases. Germline V gene data show CDR1 as SGHTA and CDR2 as FQGNSA. The CDR3 coding sequence is TGTGCCAGCAGCTCACAGGGGATACTTTACTTC. Protein sequence: CASSSQGILYF.

This clone has more than one count but fewer than ten. V usage is TRBV7-9 and J usage is TRBJ1-4, with 7 nucleotides matching TRBD1. Germline CDR1 is SEHNR and CDR2 is FQNEAQ (reference sequence). With V trimmed by 6 bases and J by 4 bases, 14 bases remained unmatched. The CDR3 length is 17 residues. CDR3 nucleotides: TGTGCCAGCAGAAAGGGGGCCACGGGTGGCGTTAATGAAAAACTGTTTTTT. It is translated as CASRKGATGGVNEKLFF.

The count of this clone is one. CDR3 protein: CASSEDRGPYGYTF. In DNA form, the CDR3 reads TGTGCCAGCAGTGAAGACAGGGGCCCTTATGGCTACACCTTC. The chain combines TRBV2 with TRBJ1-2; 7 bases are a match to TRBD1. The CDR3 has 14 residues. Trimming at V came to 1 base and at J to 5 bases, leaving 4 bases not matched to a gene. The V gene's germline CDR1 is SNHLY and CDR2 FYNNEI. Combining the CDR3 with reference TRBV2 and TRBJ1-2 gives the whole variable domain EPEVTQTPSHQVTQMGQEVILRCVPISNHLYFYWYRQILGQKVEFLVSFYNNEISEKSEIFDDQFSVERPDGSNFTLKIRSTKLEDSAMYFCASSEDRGPYGYTFGSGTRLTVV.

V and J are TRBV6-6 and TRBJ1-1; no clear D gene. Per germline, CDR1 MNHNY and CDR2 SVGAGI (reference sequence). This CDR3 is built from 14 residues. Trimming removed 2 bases at V and 0 bases at J, with 7 bases between. CDR3 DNA: TGTGCCAGCAGTTACCGAGACATGAACACTGAAGCTTTCTTT. Its translation is CASSYRDMNTEAFF.

Only a few counts were recorded for this clone. V and J are TRBV30 and TRBJ2-7; 7 bases agree with TRBD1. This CDR3 has 14 residues. V was pared by 2 bases and J by 2 bases, with 6 bases of the junction left unmatched. CDR1 and CDR2 (germline): GTSNPN, SVGIG (reference sequence). CDR3 DNA: TGTGCCTGGAGTAGGGACAGACCCGCCTACGAGCAGTACTTC. This encodes CAWSRDRPAYEQYF.

This chain joins TRBV5-1 and TRBJ2-7; 9 nucleotides match TRBD1. Germline V gene sequence: CDR1 SGHRS, CDR2 YFSETQ. The junction had 4 bases not matched to a gene; V was cut back by 3 bases and J by 3 bases. The CDR3 spans 14 residues. CDR3 sequence: CASSYPGQGYEQYF. The CDR3 region has the DNA TGCGCCAGCAGCTACCCGGGACAGGGCTACGAGCAGTACTTC.

This clone was observed a few times. The chain carries TRBV29-1 and TRBJ2-7; D possibly corresponds to TRBD2 (5 bases). The CDR3 is made up of 15 amino acids. Per germline, CDR1 SQVTM and CDR2 ANQGSEA. V gave up 5 bases and J gave up 4 bases, with 21 bases separating them. CDR3 nucleotides: TGCAGCGTTAGCGACCGGCTGGCGGGTAATTACGAGCAGTACTTC. Protein product: CSVSDRLAGNYEQYF.

The V call is TRBV5-4, the J call TRBJ1-3; D perhaps matches TRBD1 (5 bases). Germline V gene data show CDR1 as SGHNT and CDR2 as YYREEE (reference sequence). The CDR3 runs 16 residues. V dropped 2 bases and J dropped 0 bases, with 12 bases sitting between them. The CDR3 coding sequence is TGTGCCAGCAGCTTAGACAGCCTACCCTCTGGAAACACCATATATTTT. As protein: CASSLDSLPSGNTIYF.

DNA for the CDR3: TGTGCCAGCAGCCACCGCCTGACCGGGACAGGGGTCACTGCAACTAATGAAAAACTGTTTTTT. Translating it yields CASSHRLTGTGVTATNEKLFF. The chain joins TRBV13 to TRBJ1-4; TRBD1 agrees at 10 bases. V was pared by 5 bases and J by 0 bases, with 18 bases of the junction left unmatched. Per germline, CDR1 PRHDT and CDR2 FYEKMQ (reference sequence). The CDR3 is 21 residues long.

The chain employs TRBV5-1 and TRBJ2-7; TRBD2 matches at 13 bases. This CDR3 has 18 amino acids. V lost 3 bases, J lost 2 bases, and 11 bases stayed unmatched. Germline V CDR1 and CDR2: SGHRS, YFSETQ. Written as DNA, the CDR3 is TGCGCCAGCAGCTCCGGACTAGCGGGAGCCGATTTTACCTACGAGCAGTACTTC. Translating gives CASSSGLAGADFTYEQYF.

This clone was detected only a few times. The chain links TRBV28 to TRBJ2-3; 8 bases align to TRBD2. V lost 2 bases, J lost 1 base, and 11 bases stayed unmatched. The CDR3 loop spans 18 amino acids. The germline CDR1 and CDR2 sequences are MDHEN and SYDVKM. CDR3 nucleotide sequence: TGTGCCAGCAGTTTAGCAGTGGGGCGGGGGGCCCGCACAGATACGCAGTATTTT. Translated: CASSLAVGRGARTDTQYF.

This clone occurred a few times. The V gene is TRBV6-4, the J gene TRBJ2-3; TRBD2 agrees at 7 bases. CDR3 length: 13 residues. The V gene's germline CDR1 is MRHNA and CDR2 SNTAGT. V shed 4 bases, J shed 6 bases, and the junction held 4 bases outside the gene matches. CDR3 sequence (DNA): TGTGCCAGCAGTGCGAGCGGGACGGATACGCAGTATTTT. Its protein product is CASSASGTDTQYF.

This clone was picked up a small number of times. This rearrangement joins TRBV2 to TRBJ1-2; weak D call: TRBD1 (6 bases). This CDR3 contains 12 residues. Germline V CDR1 and CDR2: SNHLY, FYNNEI. Trimming took 6 bases from V and 3 from J, leaving 8 bases between them. The CDR3 DNA reads TGTGCCAGCAGGAGACAGGACTATGGCTACACCTTC. Amino acid sequence: CASRRQDYGYTF.

This sequence joins TRBV6-6 and TRBJ1-1; 8 bases are a match to TRBD1. The length of the CDR3 is 12 residues. V was clipped by 6 bases and J by 8 bases; unmatched bases: 5. Per germline, CDR1 MNHNY and CDR2 SVGAGI (reference sequence). The CDR3 DNA is TGTGCCAGCAGCCCCCGGGACAGGGAAGCTTTCTTT. Protein: CASSPRDREAFF.

The chain links TRBV11-2 to TRBJ2-2; 9 positions match TRBD1. Germline CDR1 reads SGHAT; CDR2 reads FQNNGV. With 6 bases clipped from V and 4 bases from J, the junction kept 3 bases outside the gene matches. The CDR3 has 14 amino acids. Here the CDR3 DNA reads TGTGCCAGCAGGCCACAGGGGGCCACCGGGGAGCTGTTTTTT. Amino acid sequence: CASRPQGATGELFF.

The table lists this clone with a few counts. This rearrangement joins TRBV7-2 to TRBJ1-1; possible D gene TRBD1, 5 bases. Germline-derived CDR1 and CDR2 are SGHTA and FQGNSA. There are 13 residues in the CDR3. V lost 5 bases and J 3 bases, leaving 10 bases between the germline ends. The DNA of the CDR3 is TGTGCCAGCAGCCTCCCGGGGGACACTGAAGCTTTCTTT. It translates to CASSLPGDTEAFF.

In this sample, this clone turned up a few times. The V call is TRBV6-6, the J call TRBJ1-4; D is possibly TRBD1 (5 bases). The V end was cut by 8 bases, the J end by 6 bases, with 10 bases between. This CDR3 has 12 amino acids. Germline V gene lookup returns CDR1 MNHNY and CDR2 SVGAGI (reference sequence). The CDR3 loop reads CASQGTYEKLFF. In nucleotides, the CDR3 is TGTGCCAGCCAGGGTACCTATGAAAAACTGTTTTTT.

The chain has TRBV6-5 and TRBJ2-7; D uncertain. Germline-derived CDR1 and CDR2 are MNHEY and SVGAGI. The CDR3 has 11 residues. V was clipped by 5 bases and J by 6 bases, with 8 bases between them. The CDR3 coding sequence is TGTGCCAGCAGTACCAGGCGCGAGCAGTACTTC. Translating it yields CASSTRREQYF.

The CDR3 DNA follows: TGCGCCAGCAGCTTGCTCAGATTCACAGATACGCAGTATTTT. Its translation is CASSLLRFTDTQYF. The rearrangement joins TRBV5-1 to TRBJ2-3; D not resolved. The CDR3 totals 14 residues. Germline assignment: CDR1 SGHRS and CDR2 YFSETQ. Trimming left V 1 base short and J 2 bases short, with 8 bases between.

V and J are TRBV9 and TRBJ2-2; D may be TRBD1 (5 bases). This CDR3 region has 18 residues. The germline V and J ends were trimmed by 8 bases and 5 bases, with 28 bases remaining between them. In germline, CDR1 is SGDLS, CDR2 YYNGEE. The CDR3 loop is CARQDKAAYILQTGELFF. The CDR3 bases are TGTGCCAGACAGGACAAAGCAGCGTATATTTTGCAGACCGGGGAGCTGTTTTTT.

J is TRBJ2-5 and V is TRBV11-2; 8 bases are a match to TRBD2. With 7 bases clipped from V and 0 bases from J, the junction kept 4 bases outside the gene matches. The CDR3 is made up of 14 amino acids. Germline CDR1 is SGHAT and CDR2 is FQNNGV. The CDR3 DNA reads as TGTGCCAGCATCCGGGGGGGGTACCAAGAGACCCAGTACTTC. It translates to CASIRGGYQETQYF.

The rearrangement uses TRBV7-2 and TRBJ1-2; possible D gene TRBD1, 5 bases. Trimming took 2 bases from V and 8 from J, leaving 12 bases between them. CDR1 and CDR2 from the germline V gene are SGHTA and FQGNSA. This CDR3 has 13 residues. The DNA of the CDR3 is TGTGCCAGCAGCTTATACGGGGGTGAAGGCTACACCTTC. Translation gives CASSLYGGEGYTF.

The gene calls are TRBV15 and TRBJ2-2, with D possibly TRBD2 on 5 matching bases. The CDR3 spans 13 residues. CDR1 LNHNV and CDR2 YYDKDF come from the germline V gene (reference sequence). V dropped 0 bases and J dropped 11 bases, with 10 bases sitting between them. DNA of the CDR3: TGTGCCACCAGCAGAGACGGACTTACTGAGCTGTTTTTT. It yields the protein CATSRDGLTELFF.

This clone was counted between two and nine times. The germline gene is not matched at one end of the junction; a read error may be the cause. This sequence joins TRBV29-1 and TRBJ1-1; D may be TRBD1 (5 bases). Germline CDR1 and CDR2: SQVTM and ANQGSEA. The CDR3 spans 13 residues. Here the CDR3 reads CSVGPGLKTEAFF. CDR3 in DNA: TGCAGCGTTGGGCCAGGGTTGAAAACTGAAGCTTTCTTT.